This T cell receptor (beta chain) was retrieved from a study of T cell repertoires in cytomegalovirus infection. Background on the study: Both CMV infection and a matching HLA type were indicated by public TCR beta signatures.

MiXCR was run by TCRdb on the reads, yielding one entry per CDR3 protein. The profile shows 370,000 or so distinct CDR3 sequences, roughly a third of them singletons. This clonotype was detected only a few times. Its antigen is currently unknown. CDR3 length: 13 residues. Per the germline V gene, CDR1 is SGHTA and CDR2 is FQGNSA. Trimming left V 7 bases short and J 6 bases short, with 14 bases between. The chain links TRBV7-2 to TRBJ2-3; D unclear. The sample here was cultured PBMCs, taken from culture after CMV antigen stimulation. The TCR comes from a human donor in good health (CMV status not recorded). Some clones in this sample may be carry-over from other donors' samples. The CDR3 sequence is CASTSRGVDTQYF. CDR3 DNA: TGTGCCAGCACCTCTAGAGGTGTGGATACGCAGTATTTT.